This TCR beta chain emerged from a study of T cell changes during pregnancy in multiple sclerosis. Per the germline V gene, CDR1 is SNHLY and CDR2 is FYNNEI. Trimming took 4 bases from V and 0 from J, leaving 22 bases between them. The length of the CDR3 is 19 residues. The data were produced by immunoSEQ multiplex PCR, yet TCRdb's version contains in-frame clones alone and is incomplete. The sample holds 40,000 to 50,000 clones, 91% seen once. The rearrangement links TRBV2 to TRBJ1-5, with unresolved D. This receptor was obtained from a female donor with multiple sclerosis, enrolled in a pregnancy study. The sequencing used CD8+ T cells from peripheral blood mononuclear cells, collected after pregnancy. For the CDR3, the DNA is TGTGCCAGCAGTGTTCACGGGAGGGAGGGAATTAATAGCAATCAGCCCCAGCATTTT. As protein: CASSVHGREGINSNQPQHF.